The rows below give T cell receptor delta chains drawn from one sample of a study of Vδ1+ human thymocytes. TCRdb reprocessed the multiplex PCR reads through CATT. The data hold just under 55,000 delta-chain clones, with less than 20% observed a single time. Sequenced sample: Vdelta1+ gamma-delta thymocytes from the thymus. These receptors all stem from a boy in the first two years of life who had congenital heart surgery. Both conserved end residues are part of each CDR3. Clone size is shown for a subset of rows, as once, few, many or a class of expanded clone.

>few|TRDV1|TRDJ1
CALGELVRGFHYLGDRYDKLIF
>few|TRDV1|TRDJ1
CALGESSTYRPLHTDKLIF
>NA|TRDV1|TRDJ1
CALGAHPPSPLEGYTGGLKLIF
>NA|TRDV1|TRDJ1
CALGGDTGGYTYTDKLIF
>NA|TRDV1|TRDJ1
CALGELYDCLLGDTLAGEYTDKLIF
>NA|TRAV29/DV5|TRDJ1
CAVPPSPGGYRGTDKLIF
>few|TRDV1|TRDJ1
CALGEQTKRGMTDKLIF
>NA|TRDV1|TRDJ1
CALGELKTFLSTGVYTDKLIF
>NA|TRDV1|TRDJ1
CALGDRPSAYWGIAGTDKLIF
>few|TRDV1|TRDJ1
CALGGGPHTDKLIF
>NA|TRDV1|TRDJ1
CALGPCPSCRTMGDTHRTDKLIF
>few|TRDV1|TRDJ1
CALGEGLTGGYSKLIF
>few|TRDV1|TRDJ1
CALGERRFLTTKYTDKLIF
>few|TRDV1|TRDJ1
CALGVPKTSYEYLITGGQSLLCTDKLIF
>NA|TRDV1|TRDJ1
CALGVVTYWGKYTDKLIF
>NA|TRDV1|TRDJ1
CALGELAFF
>NA|TRDV1|TRDJ1
CALETTGGGYWGLRYTDKLIF
>NA|TRDV1|TRDJ1
CALGENSWRWGFGGHKLIF
>few|TRDV1|TRDJ1
CALGEPPRRLGGTDKLIF
>few|TRDV1|TRDJ1
CALGVHFPIRGASYTDKLIF
>few|TRDV1|TRDJ1
CALGEHWMRTGGYVDTDKLIF
>few|TRDV1|TRDJ1
CALGELGVLKFTDKLIF
>NA|TRDV1|TRDJ1
CALGELLGDRKTDKLIF
>NA|TRDV1|TRDJ1
CALGEPAGIGDTDKLIF
>NA|TRDV1|TRDJ1
CALGEIRGLPKSLGSKLIF
>NA|TRDV1|TRDJ1
CALGELVRPSYALGNTDKLIF
>few|TRDV1|TRDJ1
CALGEWPSSLTGGSYTDKLIF
>few|TRDV1|TRDJ1
CALGELVSSKRILGEMILYTDKLIF
>once|TRDV1|TRDJ1
CALGERSRAVETDKLIF
>few|TRDV1|TRDJ1
CALGEHLPTLTGFPYTDKLIF
>NA|TRDV1|TRDJ2
CALGEGPSYVRTGGYHLTAQLFF
>NA|TRDV1|TRDJ1
CALGERAFLRYWGIQRGFYTDKLIF
>few|TRDV1|TRDJ1
CALGAPDLLGYTDKLIF
>NA|TRDV1|TRDJ1
CALGNGSPTPRDWGIRTDKLIF
>few|TRDV1|TRDJ1
CALGDQGWGPTDKLIF
>few|TRDV1|TRDJ1
CALAPTGAWGTDKLIF
>NA|TRDV1|TRDJ1
CALGERSYTDKLIF
>NA|TRDV1|TRDJ1
CALWGIPHTDKLIF
>few|TRDV1|TRDJ1
CALGELFRGIHHTDKLIF
>NA|TRDV1|TRDJ1
CALGPTRDWGTLFEVFGDKLIF
>NA|TRDV1|TRDJ1
CALGDFLGTGVLYTDKLIF
>NA|TRDV1|TRDJ1
CALGERPGTGGYRTDKLIF
>NA|TRDV1|TRDJ1
CALGLAFLPGTGGYTDKLIF
>few|TRDV1|TRDJ1
CALGTTMGPRDKLIF
>NA|TRDV1|TRDJ1
CALGDPFLNHTYWGIWSGSDKLIF
>few|TRDV1|TRDJ1
CALGEKSRRVLGGGDKLIF
>NA|TRDV1|TRDJ1
CALGELRLGDMELIF
>few|TRDV2|TRDJ1
CACDTWGPLTDKLIF
>few|TRDV1|TRDJ1
CALGEYPRHKDKLIF
>few|TRDV1|TRDJ1
CALGESGWGTDKLIF
>few|TRDV1|TRDJ1
CALGNGPTGLSLPYTDKLIF
>NA|TRDV1|TRDJ1
CALGETQPRVRGSPHADKLIF
>NA|TRDV1|TRDJ1
CALGRTGGYKVGQYTDKLIF